This paragraph reports one TCR beta chain. Its cognate antigen has yet to be identified. A read error may account for a junction end that differs from germline. The library was produced with the immunoSEQ multiplex PCR assay. In TCRdb, the immuneACCESS table is reduced to in-frame sequences with V and J assigned. These tables do not hold every clone; where another copy was compared, an unresolved V gene accounts for under half, and the others remain unexplained. This sample gives tens of thousands of clones in total; 85% to 95% of them show up just once. About 16% of the sample comes from the top ten. In light of the paper, this sample's treatment or condition label describes: preoperative locoregional IRX-2 cytokine immunotherapy. The samples were obtained from a phase Ib study in which preoperative, locoregional IRX-2 cytokine immunotherapy intended to prime immune responses was tested. Donors were patients with early-stage breast cancer who received IRX-2 before surgery.

This entry is derived from a study of preoperative IRX-2 immunotherapy in early breast cancer (dated by TCRdb to about 2019). The CDR3 runs 14 residues from the cysteine to the phenylalanine. Just CDR3 DNA is preserved here, 42 bases in frame from base 1. The germline V gene (reference sequence) sets CDR1 to SSHAT and CDR2 to FNYEAQ. This TCR was sampled from a human donor with breast cancer. Recombination joined TRBV7-7 with TRBJ2-4; TRBD2 could be the D gene, as 6 bases match. The starting material was tumor tissue, obtained after IRX-2 immunotherapy. CDR3 region: CASTYGGAKNIQYF. DNA sequence: TGTGCTAGCACCTACGGGGGAGCCAAAAACATTCAGTACTTC.